Listed below are T cell receptor beta chains from one sample, sequenced in a study of identical twins. TCRdb called the 5' RACE reads again in MiXCR, with one record for every CDR3 protein. The sample shows about 890,000 distinct CDR3 sequences, approximately 13% of them seen only once. The data also belong to a second study, concerning yellow fever vaccine responses in identical twins.

The sample consisted of PBMCs. The origin of the receptors is a woman younger than 35 in good health. CDR3s include the opening cysteine and the closing phenylalanine or tryptophan. Fields, in order: J gene, CDR3 length, V gene, clone size, D gene, CDR3 DNA, CDR3 protein. The D gene is left open where the match is weak. The size of a clone is reported for some rows only, either as once, few or many, or as a class for expanded clones.

TRBJ1-1,14,TRBV3-1,.,.,TGTGCCAGCAGCCAAGCTCAGTCCAACACTGAAGCTTTCTTT,CASSQAQSNTEAFF
TRBJ2-5,15,TRBV11-2,few,.,TGTGCCAGCAGCAGTTTCGGTAGCTTCCAAGAGACCCAGTACTTC,CASSSFGSFQETQYF
TRBJ1-2,14,TRBV15,few,.,TGTGCCACCAGCAGAGGTACGGAAAACTATGGCTACACCTTC,CATSRGTENYGYTF
TRBJ2-1,15,TRBV18,few,.,TGTGCCAGCTCACCGGGGAATGGGGCCTACAATGAGCAGTTCTTC,CASSPGNGAYNEQFF
TRBJ1-1,13,TRBV28,.,.,TGTGCCAGCAGTTTAAGAAGAACCCCTGAAGCTTTCTTT,CASSLRRTPEAFF
TRBJ2-5,16,TRBV5-1,few,TRBD1,TGCGCCAGCAGCTTGGGCCCCGGGACAGCAAAAGAGACCCAGTACTTC,CASSLGPGTAKETQYF
TRBJ1-1,12,TRBV6-1,many,.,TGTGCCAGTGGGAGAGGTAACACTGAAGCTTTCTTT,CASGRGNTEAFF
TRBJ2-5,14,TRBV7-2,.,.,TGTGCCAGCAGCTTAGTTTCCTCCCAAGAGACCCAGTACTTC,CASSLVSSQETQYF
TRBJ2-4,14,TRBV20-1,few,.,TGCAGTGCTAGAGTGGAACTAAATAAAAACATTCAGTACTTC,CSARVELNKNIQYF
TRBJ1-1,17,TRBV25-1,few,TRBD1,TGTGCCAGCAGTACCCATGGGGAGAGGGGGCTTAACACTGAAGCTTTCTTT,CASSTHGERGLNTEAFF
TRBJ2-1,14,TRBV6-4,many,.,TGTGCCAGCAGTTTCGGAGAGGGGCACAATGAGCAGTTCTTC,CASSFGEGHNEQFF
TRBJ2-7,13,TRBV20-1,.,.,TGCAGTGCCGGACCCGCCGGGATCCACGAGCAGTACTTC,CSAGPAGIHEQYF
TRBJ2-5,14,TRBV7-2,once,.,TGTGCCAGCAGCTCCGCTTGGCCCCAAGAGACCCAGTACTTC,CASSSAWPQETQYF
TRBJ2-3,16,TRBV11-2,.,TRBD2,TGTGCCAGCAGCTTGGGGACTAGCGGGATTATGGATACGCAGTATTTT,CASSLGTSGIMDTQYF
TRBJ2-7,13,TRBV29-1,.,TRBD1,TGCAGCGTCCGGACAGGGGACTCCTACGAGCAGTACTTC,CSVRTGDSYEQYF
TRBJ2-5,16,TRBV20-1,.,TRBD2,TGCAGTGCGAGGGTTTCTAGCGGGGTAATCCAAGAGACCCAGTACTTC,CSARVSSGVIQETQYF
TRBJ2-2,16,TRBV12-3/TRBV12-4,many,TRBD1,TGTGCCAGCAGTTTAGCCGGGACAGGTAGACCCGGGGAGCTGTTTTTT,CASSLAGTGRPGELFF
TRBJ2-3,17,TRBV4-2,few,.,TGTGCCAGCAGCCAAGGCCGGTCAGGGGAGAGCACAGATACGCAGTATTTT,CASSQGRSGESTDTQYF
TRBJ2-5,15,TRBV28,few,TRBD2,TGTGCCAGCAGGACTAGCGTCTCCCTGTCGGAGACCCAGTACTTC,CASRTSVSLSETQYF
TRBJ2-5,16,TRBV28,.,TRBD2,TGTGCCAGCAGTCTAGGGACTAGCGGAATACAAGAGACCCAGAACTTC,CASSLGTSGIQETQNF
TRBJ2-3,15,TRBV6-4,many,TRBD2,TGTGCCAGCAGTGACAGCGGGGGGGCCTCAGATACGCAGTATTTT,CASSDSGGASDTQYF
TRBJ2-3,17,TRBV7-2,many,TRBD2,TGTGCCAGCAGCCACATCGGTATAGCGGGGAGCACAGATACGCAGTATTTT,CASSHIGIAGSTDTQYF
TRBJ2-5,17,TRBV24-1,few,TRBD2,TGTGCCACCAGTGACGCTAGCGGGAGGGCCAATTGGGAGACCCAGTACTTC,CATSDASGRANWETQYF
TRBJ2-2,14,TRBV5-1,many,.,TGCGCCAGCAGCTTGGTTGGTACCACCGGGGAGCTGTTTTTT,CASSLVGTTGELFF
TRBJ2-1,15,TRBV7-2,.,TRBD2,TGTGCCAGCAGCGTAAGCGGGGCCCGCTACAATGAGCAGTTCTTC,CASSVSGARYNEQFF
TRBJ2-3,19,TRBV28,few,TRBD2,TGTGCCAGCAGTCCACCGTTAGGGACTAGCGGGAGGACCACAGATACGCAGTATTTT,CASSPPLGTSGRTTDTQYF
TRBJ2-2,15,TRBV9,.,.,TGTGCCAGCAGCGTAACCCTAGGGAACACCGGGGAGCTGTTTTTT,CASSVTLGNTGELFF
TRBJ2-5,12,TRBV9,few,.,TGTGCCAGCAGCCCCCAGGCGGAGACCCAGTACTTC,CASSPQAETQYF
TRBJ2-5,19,TRBV4-2,few,TRBD2,TGTGCCAGCAGCCAAGGGTCTAGCGGGAGGGCCGGGGTATCGGAGACCCAGTACTTC,CASSQGSSGRAGVSETQYF
TRBJ2-3,19,TRBV28,.,TRBD2,TGTGCCAGCAGTTTACTCCGGCTAGCGGGAGCCATAAGCACAGATACGCAGTATTTT,CASSLLRLAGAISTDTQYF
TRBJ1-2,14,TRBV12-3/TRBV12-4,.,.,TGTGCCAGCAGTTTAACCCCCACTAACTATGGCTACACCTTC,CASSLTPTNYGYTF
TRBJ2-1,13,TRBV9,few,.,TGTGCCAGCAGCCCCGGCAAAGGAAATGAGCAGTTCTTC,CASSPGKGNEQFF
TRBJ2-3,15,TRBV2,once,TRBD2,TGTGCCTGCAGTCGACTAGCGGGGGAGAAAGATACGCAGTATTTT,CACSRLAGEKDTQYF
TRBJ1-6,16,TRBV4-1,few,.,TGCGCCAGCAGCCAAGATTCGAGCTCCTATAATTCACCCCTCCACTTT,CASSQDSSSYNSPLHF
TRBJ2-3,16,TRBV7-9,few,.,TGTGCCAGCACCTCCTTACGGGAGTTCCTCACAGATACGCAGTATTTT,CASTSLREFLTDTQYF
TRBJ2-5,15,TRBV29-1,few,.,TGCAGCGCCCGAAGAGGGGCCGTCGGGCAAGAGACCCAGTACTTC,CSARRGAVGQETQYF
TRBJ1-5,14,TRBV6-1,.,.,TGTGCCAGCAGTGAACTGGGACCAAATCAGCCCCAGCATTTT,CASSELGPNQPQHF
TRBJ2-3,17,TRBV7-9,few,.,TGTGCCAGCAGCCTCAACTTTGGCCAGGGGAACACAGATACGCAGTATTTT,CASSLNFGQGNTDTQYF
TRBJ2-5,15,TRBV28,.,.,TGTGCCAGCAGCCTTCTAATAGCGGACCAAGAGACCCAGTACTTC,CASSLLIADQETQYF
TRBJ1-1,16,TRBV5-5,few,.,TGTGCCAGCAGCTTGTGGTCAACGGGAGGGAACACTGAAGCTTTCTTT,CASSLWSTGGNTEAFF
TRBJ1-5,17,TRBV4-1,.,.,TGCGCCAGCAGCCACTTGTGGGCGTCCATGGGGAATCAGCCCCAGCATTTT,CASSHLWASMGNQPQHF
TRBJ2-2,15,TRBV12-3/TRBV12-4,.,.,TGTGCCAGCAGTTCAGGGTACAGGGAACCCGGGGAGCTGTTTTTT,CASSSGYREPGELFF
TRBJ2-6,14,TRBV12-3/TRBV12-4,.,TRBD1,TGTGCCAGCGGGACAGGGCTTGGGGCCAACGTCCTGACTTTC,CASGTGLGANVLTF
TRBJ2-5,15,TRBV25-1,.,.,TGTGCCAGCAGTGAATATTTATCCGAGCTCGAGACCCAGTACTTC,CASSEYLSELETQYF
TRBJ2-2,14,TRBV24-1,.,.,TGTGCCACCAGTGACCGACTGAACACCGGGGAGCTGTTTTTT,CATSDRLNTGELFF
TRBJ2-7,13,TRBV14,.,.,TGTGCCAGCAGCCATACAGCGAGCTACGAGCAGTACTTC,CASSHTASYEQYF
TRBJ2-7,15,TRBV20-1,.,TRBD2,TGCAGTGCTAGAGATCAGAGCGGGAGGGGCTACGAGCAGCACTTC,CSARDQSGRGYEQHF
TRBJ2-1,14,TRBV5-1,.,.,TGCGCCAGCAGTTCCGGGGGGCTTGACAATGAGCAGTTCTTC,CASSSGGLDNEQFF
TRBJ2-7,16,TRBV9,.,TRBD2,TGTGCCAGCAGCCCTCGCCTGGCTAGCGGGCCCTACGAGCAGTACTTC,CASSPRLASGPYEQYF
TRBJ2-6,18,TRBV4-2,.,.,TGTGCCAGCAGCCAAGATTTCCAGGGTAGCTCTGGGGCCAACGTCCTGACTTTC,CASSQDFQGSSGANVLTF
TRBJ1-2,15,TRBV29-1,many,TRBD1,TGCAGCGTTGAAGGGGGGACAGGGAACAACTATGGCTACACCTTC,CSVEGGTGNNYGYTF
TRBJ2-1,11,TRBV10-3,.,.,TGTGCCATCAGTGGTGGCGGAGAGCAGTTCTTC,CAISGGGEQFF
TRBJ1-1,11,TRBV20-1,.,.,TGCAGTGCTCCTATCGACTCTGAAGCTTTCTTT,CSAPIDSEAFF
TRBJ1-4,15,TRBV7-9,.,.,TGTGCCAGCAGCTTACGGGAAGCAACTAATGAAAAACTGTTTTTT,CASSLREATNEKLFF
TRBJ1-3,15,TRBV5-5,.,.,TGTGCCAGCAGCTTGATTTCGAGCTCTGGAAACACCATATATTTT,CASSLISSSGNTIYF